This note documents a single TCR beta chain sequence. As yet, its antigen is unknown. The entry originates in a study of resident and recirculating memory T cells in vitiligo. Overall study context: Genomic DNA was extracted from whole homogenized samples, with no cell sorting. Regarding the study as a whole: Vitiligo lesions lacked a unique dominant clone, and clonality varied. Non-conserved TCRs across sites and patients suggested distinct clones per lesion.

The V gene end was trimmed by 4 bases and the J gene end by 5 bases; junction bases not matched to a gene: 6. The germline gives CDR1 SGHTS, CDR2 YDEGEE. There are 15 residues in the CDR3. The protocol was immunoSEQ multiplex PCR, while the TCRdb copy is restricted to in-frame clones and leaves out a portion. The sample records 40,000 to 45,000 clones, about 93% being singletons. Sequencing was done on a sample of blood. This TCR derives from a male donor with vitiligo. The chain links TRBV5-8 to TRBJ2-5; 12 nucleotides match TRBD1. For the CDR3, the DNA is TGTGCCAGCAGCCTGGGACAGGGGGCGGGGGAGACCCAGTACTTC. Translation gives CASSLGQGAGETQYF.